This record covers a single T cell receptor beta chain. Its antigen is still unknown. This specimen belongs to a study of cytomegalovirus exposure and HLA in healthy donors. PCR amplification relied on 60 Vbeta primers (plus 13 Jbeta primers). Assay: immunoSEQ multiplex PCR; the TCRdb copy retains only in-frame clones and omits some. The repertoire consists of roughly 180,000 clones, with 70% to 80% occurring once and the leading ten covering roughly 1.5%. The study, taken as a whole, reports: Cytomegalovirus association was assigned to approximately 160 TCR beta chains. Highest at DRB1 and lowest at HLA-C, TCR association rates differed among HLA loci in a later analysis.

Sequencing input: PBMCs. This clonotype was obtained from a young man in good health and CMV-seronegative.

Here the CDR3 reads CASSEGPGSIYGYTF. The CDR3 DNA sequence: TGTGCCAGCAGTGAAGGGCCGGGATCGATCTATGGCTACACCTTC. The chain recombines TRBV2 with TRBJ1-2; D is undetermined. This CDR3 has 15 residues. CDR1 is SNHLY and CDR2 is FYNNEI in the germline V gene. Trimming stripped 1 base from V and 4 bases from J, with 13 bases between. The whole variable domain, filled in from reference TRBV2 and TRBJ1-2, reads EPEVTQTPSHQVTQMGQEVILRCVPISNHLYFYWYRQILGQKVEFLVSFYNNEISEKSEIFDDQFSVERPDGSNFTLKIRSTKLEDSAMYFCASSEGPGSIYGYTFGSGTRLTVV.